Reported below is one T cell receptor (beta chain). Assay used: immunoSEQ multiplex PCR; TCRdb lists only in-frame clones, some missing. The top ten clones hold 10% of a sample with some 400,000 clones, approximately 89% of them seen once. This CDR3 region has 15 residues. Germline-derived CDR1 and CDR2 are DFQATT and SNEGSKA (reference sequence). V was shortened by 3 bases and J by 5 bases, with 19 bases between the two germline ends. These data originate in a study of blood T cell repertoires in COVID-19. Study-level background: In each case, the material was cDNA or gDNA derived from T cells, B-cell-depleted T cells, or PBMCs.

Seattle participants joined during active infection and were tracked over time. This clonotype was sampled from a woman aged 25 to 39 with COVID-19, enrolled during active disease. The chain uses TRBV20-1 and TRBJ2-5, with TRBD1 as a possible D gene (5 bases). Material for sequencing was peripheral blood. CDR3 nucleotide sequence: TGCAGTGCTAGTCAGGGTGACTTGGTAGGGGAGACCCAGTACTTC. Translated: CSASQGDLVGETQYF.